This T cell receptor beta chain was captured by sequencing in a study of T cell repertoires in cytomegalovirus infection. Background on the study: The study used recently identified HLA-C-restricted and well-studied HLA-B-restricted CMV epitopes.

Overall study results and limits: Cumulative public TCR beta family frequency identified carriers of CMV plus the relevant HLA. HLA-C-restricted CMV clonotypes gave the most frequent clonotype in two of eight donors.

This clonotype was observed a few times. What it binds is not known. TCRdb re-analysed the reads in MiXCR, keeping a single row per CDR3 protein. The sample records some 940,000 distinct CDR3 sequences, under 40% being singletons. V lost 4 bases to trimming and J lost 7 bases, with 14 bases between them. Germline V lookup: CDR1 LNHDA, CDR2 SQIVND (reference sequence). The length of the CDR3 is 14 residues. This chain connects TRBV19 to TRBJ2-1; D gene ambiguous. The input for sequencing was cultured CD8+ T cells from PBMCs, taken from culture after CMV antigen stimulation. The sequence was obtained from a human donor in good health (CMV status not recorded). Some clones in this sample may be carry-over from other donors' samples. This chain's CDR3 is CASSTRPIYNEQFF. The CDR3 DNA sequence: TGTGCCAGTAGTACCAGACCAATTTATAATGAGCAGTTCTTC.